The 8 T cell receptor beta chains in this list originate from one sample, sequenced in a study of prognosis after radiotherapy for stage I lung cancer (dated by TCRdb to the early 2020s). This sample was sequenced with an Illumina HiSeq 3000. Two rounds of multiplex PCR were performed to amplify the TCR beta CDR3 region from genomic DNA. The first PCR round used primers specific to each TRBV and TRBJ gene, with sequences filed in Chinese patent CN105087789A. Starting from the raw public reads, TCRdb applied fastp trimming at Q25, assembled clones with MiXCR and retained in-frame beta chains. All rows with the same CDR3 protein become a single entry with the most common DNA and genes. This sample gives 26,000 or so distinct CDR3 sequences in total; roughly 30% of them show up just once. The ten largest clones capture about 33% of the sample. The source was PBMCs, collected before or after stereotactic body radiation therapy (not recorded which). Source of these receptors: a donor at least 50 years old with non-small cell lung cancer.

About this clonotype itself: The junction departs from germline at one end; a sequencing error may be responsible. The rearrangement uses TRBV10-3 and TRBJ1-1; no definite D call. Germline CDR1 ENHRY, CDR2 SYGVKD. This CDR3 has 13 residues. In nucleotides, the CDR3 is TGTGCCGTCAGTAACCAAGGGCCCCCTGAAGCTTTCTTT. Translation: CAVSNQGPPEAFF.

A note on this clonotype: A far larger clone differs by one base, so this is likely a read error. V gene TRBV7-9 combines with J gene TRBJ2-3; 12 nucleotides line up with TRBD2. This CDR3 is built from 16 residues. The V gene's germline CDR1 is SEHNR and CDR2 FQNEAQ (reference sequence). The CDR3 spells CASSSGLAGYTYTQYF. The CDR3 DNA is TGTGCCAGCAGCTCGGGACTAGCGGGCTACACATATACGCAGTATTTT.

This clonotype appeared many times. V usage is TRBV27 and J usage is TRBJ1-2; tentative D call: TRBD1 (6 bases). Trimming pared 10 bases from V and 8 bases from J, leaving 26 bases between. The germline V gene has CDR1 MNHEY and CDR2 SMNVEV (reference sequence). This CDR3 region has 15 residues. The CDR3 DNA is TGTGCCACCAGGGGTGGGGGAGGCCCCGAGGGAGGCTACACCTTC. Its protein product is CATRGGGGPEGGYTF.

This clonotype was seen many times. The chain combines TRBV9 with TRBJ1-2, with D tentatively TRBD1 (5 bases). V was shortened by 1 base and J by 4 bases, with 11 bases between the two germline ends. Germline V gene sequence: CDR1 SGDLS, CDR2 YYNGEE. The CDR3 length is 14 residues. CDR3 region: CASSVIGEGYGYTF. The CDR3 DNA sequence: TGTGCCAGCAGCGTAATAGGGGAAGGCTATGGCTACACCTTC.

This clonotype was seen a handful of times. The V gene is TRBV5-4, the J gene TRBJ2-1, with 9 positions matching TRBD2. The ends lost 4 bases at V and 6 bases at J; junction bases unmatched: 8. Germline loops: CDR1 SGHNT, CDR2 YYREEE (reference sequence). This CDR3 is 15 amino acids long. CDR3: CASSRLAETSNEQFF. The CDR3 bases are TGTGCCAGCAGCCGACTAGCGGAGACGTCCAATGAGCAGTTCTTC. The entire variable domain, with the rest obtained from reference TRBV5-4 and TRBJ2-1, is as follows: ETGVTQSPTHLIKTRGQQVTLRCSSQSGHNTVSWYQQALGQGPQFIFQYYREEENGRGNFPPRFSGLQFPNYSSELNVNALELDDSALYLCASSRLAETSNEQFFGPGTRLTVL.

This clonotype was counted many times. The V call is TRBV20-1, the J call TRBJ2-3; TRBD2 agrees at 7 bases. The J segment lost 2 bases and the V segment lost 6 bases, leaving 14 bases of the junction unmatched. The germline CDR1 and CDR2 sequences are DFQATT and SNEGSKA (reference sequence). This CDR3 has 16 amino acids. The CDR3 region has the DNA TGCAGTGCCACACCAGAGACTAGCTACTACACAGATACGCAGTATTTT. This translates into CSATPETSYYTDTQYF.

This clonotype was recorded many times. V is TRBV5-1 and J is TRBJ1-4; D perhaps matches TRBD1 (5 bases). Per germline, CDR1 SGHRS and CDR2 YFSETQ. This CDR3 is built from 14 residues. Trimming stripped 3 bases from V and 6 bases from J, with 12 bases between. CDR3 DNA: TGCGCCAGCAGCTCCAGGGCACGGGATGAAAAACTGTTTTTT. Amino acid sequence: CASSSRARDEKLFF.

Only a few counts were recorded for this clonotype. Just one base apart from a much larger clone, this may be a read error. V gene TRBV20-1 combines with J gene TRBJ1-5; D gene unclear. The CDR3 runs to 14 residues. Germline-derived CDR1 and CDR2 are DFQATT and SNEGSKA (reference sequence). The CDR3 loop is CSASPGNSNQPLHF. CDR3 bases: TGCAGTGCTAGTCCGGGAAATAGCAATCAGCCCCTGCATTTT.